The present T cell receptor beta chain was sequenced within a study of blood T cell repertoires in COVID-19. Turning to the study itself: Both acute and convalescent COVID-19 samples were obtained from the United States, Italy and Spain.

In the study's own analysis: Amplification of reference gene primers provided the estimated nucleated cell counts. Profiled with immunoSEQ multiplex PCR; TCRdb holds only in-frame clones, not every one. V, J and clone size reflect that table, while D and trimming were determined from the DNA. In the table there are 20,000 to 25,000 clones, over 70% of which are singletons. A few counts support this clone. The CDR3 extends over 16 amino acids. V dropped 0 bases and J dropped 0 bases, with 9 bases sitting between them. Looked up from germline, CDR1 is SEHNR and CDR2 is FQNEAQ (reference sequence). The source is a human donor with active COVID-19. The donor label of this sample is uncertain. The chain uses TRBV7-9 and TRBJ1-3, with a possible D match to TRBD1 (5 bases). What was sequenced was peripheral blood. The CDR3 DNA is TGTGCCAGCAGCTTAGCCGGGGGGTACTCTGGAAACACCATATATTTT. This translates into CASSLAGGYSGNTIYF.